This TCR beta chain was documented in a study of CD4 T cells in relation to SARS-CoV-2 and coronaviruses. Across the study: The negative reference was HIV-1 Nef peptide pool or peptide-free culture.

Produced via immunoSEQ multiplex PCR; TCRdb's table is partial and in-frame only. The sample has some 14,000 clones; 60% to 80% are singletons. The unexposed donors gave CD4+ T cells in 2011-2018, prior to COVID-19. Isolation of CD4+ T cells took place after less than 11 days in culture. As cell numbers allowed, unexposed-donor CD4+ T cells faced SARS-CoV-2 S/N and four cold-coronavirus spikes. A note on this clone: The antigen is not known.

The CDR3 extends over 17 amino acids. Per germline, CDR1 GTSNPN and CDR2 SVGIG (reference sequence). Trimming cost V 0 bases and J 4 bases, with 18 bases left between them. The TCR comes from a human donor in good health. The chain links TRBV30 to TRBJ1-4, with D perhaps TRBD1 (6 bases). Input material: CD4+ T cells from PBMCs, cultured in vitro. CDR3 region: CAWSVWDPGQLNEKLFF. Here the CDR3 DNA reads TGTGCCTGGAGTGTATGGGACCCAGGACAGCTTAATGAAAAACTGTTTTTT.